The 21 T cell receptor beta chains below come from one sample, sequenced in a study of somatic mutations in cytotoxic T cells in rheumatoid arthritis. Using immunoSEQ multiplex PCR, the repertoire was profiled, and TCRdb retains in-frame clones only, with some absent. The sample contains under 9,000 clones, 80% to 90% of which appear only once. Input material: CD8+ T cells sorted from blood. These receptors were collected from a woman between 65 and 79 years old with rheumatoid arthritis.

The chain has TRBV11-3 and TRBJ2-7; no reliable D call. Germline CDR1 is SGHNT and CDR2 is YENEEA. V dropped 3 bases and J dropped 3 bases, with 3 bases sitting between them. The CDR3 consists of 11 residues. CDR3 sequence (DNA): TGTGCCAGCAGCTTCAACTACGAGCAGTACTTC. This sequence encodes CASSFNYEQYF.

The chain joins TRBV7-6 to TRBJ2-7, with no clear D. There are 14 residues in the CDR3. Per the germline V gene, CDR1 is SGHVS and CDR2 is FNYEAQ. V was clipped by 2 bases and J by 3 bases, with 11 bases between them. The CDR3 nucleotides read TGTGCCAGCAGCTTAAATCTATTGGTCTACGAGCAGTACTTC. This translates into CASSLNLLVYEQYF.

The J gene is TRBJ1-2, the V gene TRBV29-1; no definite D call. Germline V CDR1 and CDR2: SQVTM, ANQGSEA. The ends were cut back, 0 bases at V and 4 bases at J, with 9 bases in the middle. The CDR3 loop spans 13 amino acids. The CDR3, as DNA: TGCAGCGTTGAAGACAGGTCTCCCTATGGCTACACCTTC. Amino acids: CSVEDRSPYGYTF.

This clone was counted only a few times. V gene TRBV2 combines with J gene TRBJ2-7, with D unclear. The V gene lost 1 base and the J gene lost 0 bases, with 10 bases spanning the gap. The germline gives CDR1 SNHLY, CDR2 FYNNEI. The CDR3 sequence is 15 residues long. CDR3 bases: TGTGCCAGCAGTGAAGGGGCGACCCTCTCCTACGAGCAGTACTTC. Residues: CASSEGATLSYEQYF.

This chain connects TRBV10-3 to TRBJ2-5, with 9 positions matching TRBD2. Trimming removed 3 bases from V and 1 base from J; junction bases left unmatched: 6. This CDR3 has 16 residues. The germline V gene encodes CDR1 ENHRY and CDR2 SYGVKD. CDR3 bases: TGTGCCATCAGTGAAGGGTTAGCGGGAGTCCAAGAGACCCAGTACTTC. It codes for CAISEGLAGVQETQYF.

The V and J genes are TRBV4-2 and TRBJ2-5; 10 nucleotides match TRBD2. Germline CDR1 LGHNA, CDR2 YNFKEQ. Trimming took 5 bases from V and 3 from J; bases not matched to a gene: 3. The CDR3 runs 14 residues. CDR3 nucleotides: TGTGCCAGCAGCGGGCTAGCGGGGGAAGAGACCCAGTACTTC. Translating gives CASSGLAGEETQYF.

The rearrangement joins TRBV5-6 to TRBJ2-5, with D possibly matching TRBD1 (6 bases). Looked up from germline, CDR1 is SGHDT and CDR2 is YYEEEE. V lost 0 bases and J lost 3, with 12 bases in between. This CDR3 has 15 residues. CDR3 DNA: TGTGCCAGCAGCTTGGCCGGGACACTTAAAGAGACCCAGTACTTC. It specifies CASSLAGTLKETQYF.

The CDR3 loop is CASSVVSGVAVFSELAGAYEQYF. CDR3 coding DNA: TGTGCCAGCAGCGTAGTGTCAGGGGTAGCAGTCTTCTCCGAACTAGCGGGGGCCTACGAGCAGTACTTC. This chain links TRBV9 with TRBJ2-7; 11 bases match TRBD2. Germline trimming cut 0 bases from V and 2 bases from J; bases unmatched to any gene: 25. This CDR3 comprises 23 residues. The V gene's germline CDR1 is SGDLS and CDR2 YYNGEE.

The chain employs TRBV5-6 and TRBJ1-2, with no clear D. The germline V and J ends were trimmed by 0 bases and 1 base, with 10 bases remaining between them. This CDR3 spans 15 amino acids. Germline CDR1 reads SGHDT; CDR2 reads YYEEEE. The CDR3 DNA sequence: TGTGCCAGCAGCTTGGTGGCAGGATATAACTATGGCTACACCTTC. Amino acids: CASSLVAGYNYGYTF.

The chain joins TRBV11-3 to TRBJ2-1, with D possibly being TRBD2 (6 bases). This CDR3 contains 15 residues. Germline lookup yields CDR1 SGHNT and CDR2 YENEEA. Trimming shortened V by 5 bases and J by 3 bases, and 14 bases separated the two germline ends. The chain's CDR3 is CASSRRDFLYNEQFF. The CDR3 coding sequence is TGTGCCAGCAGCCGCCGGGACTTTCTCTACAATGAGCAGTTCTTC. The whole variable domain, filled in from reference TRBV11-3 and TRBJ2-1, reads EAGVVQSPRYKIIEKKQPVAFWCNPISGHNTLYWYLQNLGQGPELLIRYENEEAVDDSQLPKDRFSAERLKGVDSTLKIQPAELGDSAVYLCASSRRDFLYNEQFFGPGTRLTVL.

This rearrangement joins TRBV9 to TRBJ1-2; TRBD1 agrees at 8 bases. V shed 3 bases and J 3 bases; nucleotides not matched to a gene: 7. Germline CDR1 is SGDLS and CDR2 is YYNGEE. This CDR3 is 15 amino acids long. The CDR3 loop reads CASSGIRDRYYGYTF. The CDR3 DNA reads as TGTGCCAGCAGCGGCATCCGGGACAGGTACTATGGCTACACCTTC.

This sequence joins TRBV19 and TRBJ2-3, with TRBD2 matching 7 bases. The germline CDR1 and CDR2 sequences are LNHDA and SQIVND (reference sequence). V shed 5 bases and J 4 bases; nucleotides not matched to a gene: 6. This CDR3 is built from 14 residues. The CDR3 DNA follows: TGTGCCAGTAGTGACTGGGGGGGTGCAGATACGCAGTATTTT. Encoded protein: CASSDWGGADTQYF.

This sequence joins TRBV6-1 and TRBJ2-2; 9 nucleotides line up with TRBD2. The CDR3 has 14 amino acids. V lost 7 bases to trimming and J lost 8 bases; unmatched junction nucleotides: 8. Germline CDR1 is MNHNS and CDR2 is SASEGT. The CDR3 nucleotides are TGTGCCAGCACCAGACTAGCGGCCGCGGGGGAGCTGTTTTTT. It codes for CASTRLAAAGELFF.

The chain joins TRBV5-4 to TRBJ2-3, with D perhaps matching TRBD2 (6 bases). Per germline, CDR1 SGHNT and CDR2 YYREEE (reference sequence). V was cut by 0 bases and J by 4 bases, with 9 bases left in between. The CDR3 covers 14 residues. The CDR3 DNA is TGTGCCAGCAGCTTGGTGGGAGGCGCAGATACGCAGTATTTT. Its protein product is CASSLVGGADTQYF.

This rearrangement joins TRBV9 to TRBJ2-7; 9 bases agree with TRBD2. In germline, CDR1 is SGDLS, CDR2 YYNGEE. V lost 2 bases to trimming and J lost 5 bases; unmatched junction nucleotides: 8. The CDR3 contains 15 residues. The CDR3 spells CASSVRAGGRDEQYF. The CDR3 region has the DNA TGTGCCAGCAGCGTTAGAGCGGGGGGCAGGGACGAGCAGTACTTC. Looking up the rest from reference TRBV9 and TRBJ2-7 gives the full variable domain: DSGVTQTPKHLITATGQRVTLRCSPRSGDLSVYWYQQSLDQGLQFLIQYYNGEERAKGNILERFSAQQFPDLHSELNLSSLELGDSALYFCASSVRAGGRDEQYFGPGTRLTVT.

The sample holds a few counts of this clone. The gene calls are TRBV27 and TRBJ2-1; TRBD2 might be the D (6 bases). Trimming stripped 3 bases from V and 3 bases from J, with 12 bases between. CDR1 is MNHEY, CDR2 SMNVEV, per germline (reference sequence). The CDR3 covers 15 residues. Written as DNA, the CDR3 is TGTGCCAGCAGTTTGGGCGGGACTGGCTACAATGAGCAGTTCTTC. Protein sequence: CASSLGGTGYNEQFF.

The CDR3 sequence: CASSPDRWNTEAFF. The CDR3 nucleotides read TGTGCCAGTAGTCCAGACAGGTGGAACACTGAAGCTTTCTTT. The V gene is TRBV19, the J gene TRBJ1-1; weak D call: TRBD1 (6 bases). V was pared by 5 bases and J by 1 base, with 11 bases between. The CDR3 extends over 14 amino acids. Germline assignment: CDR1 LNHDA and CDR2 SQIVND (reference sequence).

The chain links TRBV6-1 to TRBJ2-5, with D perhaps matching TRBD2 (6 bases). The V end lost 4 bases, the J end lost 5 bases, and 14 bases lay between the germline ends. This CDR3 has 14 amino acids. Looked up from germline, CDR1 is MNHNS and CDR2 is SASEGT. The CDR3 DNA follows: TGTGCCAGCAGTGGCGAGGAGGGTGGGGAGACCCAGTACTTC. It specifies CASSGEEGGETQYF.

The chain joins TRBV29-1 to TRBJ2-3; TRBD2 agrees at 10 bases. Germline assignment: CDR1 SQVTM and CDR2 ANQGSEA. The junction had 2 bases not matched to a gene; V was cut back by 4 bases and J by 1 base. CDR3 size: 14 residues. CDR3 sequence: CSVGLAGGTDTQYF. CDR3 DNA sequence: TGCAGCGTTGGGCTAGCGGGAGGCACAGATACGCAGTATTTT.

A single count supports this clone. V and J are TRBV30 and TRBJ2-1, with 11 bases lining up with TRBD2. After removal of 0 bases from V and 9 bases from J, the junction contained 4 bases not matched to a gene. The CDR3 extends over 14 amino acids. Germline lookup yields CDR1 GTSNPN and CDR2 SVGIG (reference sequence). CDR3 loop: CAWSVIAGGIEQFF. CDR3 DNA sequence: TGTGCCTGGAGTGTAATAGCGGGAGGGATTGAGCAGTTCTTC.

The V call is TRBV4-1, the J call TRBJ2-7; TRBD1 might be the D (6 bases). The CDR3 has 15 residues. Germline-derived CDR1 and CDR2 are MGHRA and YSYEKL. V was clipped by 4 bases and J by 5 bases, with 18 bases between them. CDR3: CASSPRDEGVHEQYF. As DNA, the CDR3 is TGCGCCAGCAGCCCCCGGGACGAGGGGGTCCACGAGCAGTACTTC.